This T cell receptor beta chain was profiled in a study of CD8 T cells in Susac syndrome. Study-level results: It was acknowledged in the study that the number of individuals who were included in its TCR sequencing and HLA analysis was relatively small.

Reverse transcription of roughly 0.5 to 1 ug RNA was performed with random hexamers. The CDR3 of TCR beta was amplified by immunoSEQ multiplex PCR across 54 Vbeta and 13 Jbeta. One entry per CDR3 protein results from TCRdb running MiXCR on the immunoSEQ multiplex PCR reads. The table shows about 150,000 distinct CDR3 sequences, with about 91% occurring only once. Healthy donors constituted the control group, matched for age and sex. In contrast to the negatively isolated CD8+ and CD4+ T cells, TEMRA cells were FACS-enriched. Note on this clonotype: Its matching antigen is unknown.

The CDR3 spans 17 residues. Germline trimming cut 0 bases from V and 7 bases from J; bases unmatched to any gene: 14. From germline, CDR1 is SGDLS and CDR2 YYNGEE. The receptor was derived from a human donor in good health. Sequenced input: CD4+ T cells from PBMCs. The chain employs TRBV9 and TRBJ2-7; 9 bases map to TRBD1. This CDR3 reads CASSVGDRASGRGEQYF. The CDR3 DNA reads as TGTGCCAGCAGCGTAGGGGACAGGGCGTCTGGTCGGGGAGAGCAGTACTTC.